The source of this T cell receptor (beta chain) is a study of cytomegalovirus exposure and HLA in healthy donors. Study-level findings and limits: Later on, an analysis showed TCR association rates differing by HLA locus, with DRB1 the most and HLA-C the fewest. A further, later analysis showed that HLA-associated TCR beta chains (compared with equally common others) were more clonally expanded. The study dropped some indistinguishable V segments, TRBV6-2 and TRBV6-3 among them. Segments of the TCR beta V type were, in most cases, productive about 87% or about 30% of the time in an earlier analysis.

As concerns this clone: Antigen unknown.

Per germline, CDR1 GTSNPN and CDR2 SVGIG (reference sequence). This CDR3 spans 12 amino acids. V lost 4 bases and J lost 7, with 11 bases in between. PCR used 60 Vbeta primers and 13 Jbeta primers. Repertoires were generated with immunoSEQ multiplex PCR, while TCRdb's copy carries only in-frame clones and drops some. The table records 130,000 or so clones, approximately 77% of them present only once. This chain links TRBV30 with TRBJ1-5; D ambiguous. Sequences were obtained from PBMCs. This TCR was recovered from a woman aged 60-75 years in good health and CMV-seronegative. The CDR3 DNA reads TGTGCCTGGAATACCCCGGGGCAGCCCCAGCATTTT. Amino acid sequence: CAWNTPGQPQHF. Together with reference TRBV30 and TRBJ1-5, the CDR3 gives the full variable domain: SQTIHQWPATLVQPVGSPLSLECTVEGTSNPNLYWYRQAAGRGLQLLFYSVGIGQISSEVPQNLSASRPQDRQFILSSKKLLLSDSGFYLCAWNTPGQPQHFGDGTRLSIL.